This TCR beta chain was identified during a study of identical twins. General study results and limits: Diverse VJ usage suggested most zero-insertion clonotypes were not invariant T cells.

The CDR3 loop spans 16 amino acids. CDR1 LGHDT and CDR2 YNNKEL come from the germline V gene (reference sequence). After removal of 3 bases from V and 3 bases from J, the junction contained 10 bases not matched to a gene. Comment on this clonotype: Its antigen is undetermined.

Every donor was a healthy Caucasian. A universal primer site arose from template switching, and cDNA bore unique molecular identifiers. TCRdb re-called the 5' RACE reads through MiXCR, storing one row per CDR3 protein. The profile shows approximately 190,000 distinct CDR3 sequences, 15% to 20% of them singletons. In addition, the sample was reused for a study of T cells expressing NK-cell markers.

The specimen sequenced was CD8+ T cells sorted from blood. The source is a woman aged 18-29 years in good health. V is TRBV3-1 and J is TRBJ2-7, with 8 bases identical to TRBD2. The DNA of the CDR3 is TGTGCCAGCAGCCACTCGGTGCCCCGGGAGGGCTACGAGCAGTACTTC. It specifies CASSHSVPREGYEQYF.